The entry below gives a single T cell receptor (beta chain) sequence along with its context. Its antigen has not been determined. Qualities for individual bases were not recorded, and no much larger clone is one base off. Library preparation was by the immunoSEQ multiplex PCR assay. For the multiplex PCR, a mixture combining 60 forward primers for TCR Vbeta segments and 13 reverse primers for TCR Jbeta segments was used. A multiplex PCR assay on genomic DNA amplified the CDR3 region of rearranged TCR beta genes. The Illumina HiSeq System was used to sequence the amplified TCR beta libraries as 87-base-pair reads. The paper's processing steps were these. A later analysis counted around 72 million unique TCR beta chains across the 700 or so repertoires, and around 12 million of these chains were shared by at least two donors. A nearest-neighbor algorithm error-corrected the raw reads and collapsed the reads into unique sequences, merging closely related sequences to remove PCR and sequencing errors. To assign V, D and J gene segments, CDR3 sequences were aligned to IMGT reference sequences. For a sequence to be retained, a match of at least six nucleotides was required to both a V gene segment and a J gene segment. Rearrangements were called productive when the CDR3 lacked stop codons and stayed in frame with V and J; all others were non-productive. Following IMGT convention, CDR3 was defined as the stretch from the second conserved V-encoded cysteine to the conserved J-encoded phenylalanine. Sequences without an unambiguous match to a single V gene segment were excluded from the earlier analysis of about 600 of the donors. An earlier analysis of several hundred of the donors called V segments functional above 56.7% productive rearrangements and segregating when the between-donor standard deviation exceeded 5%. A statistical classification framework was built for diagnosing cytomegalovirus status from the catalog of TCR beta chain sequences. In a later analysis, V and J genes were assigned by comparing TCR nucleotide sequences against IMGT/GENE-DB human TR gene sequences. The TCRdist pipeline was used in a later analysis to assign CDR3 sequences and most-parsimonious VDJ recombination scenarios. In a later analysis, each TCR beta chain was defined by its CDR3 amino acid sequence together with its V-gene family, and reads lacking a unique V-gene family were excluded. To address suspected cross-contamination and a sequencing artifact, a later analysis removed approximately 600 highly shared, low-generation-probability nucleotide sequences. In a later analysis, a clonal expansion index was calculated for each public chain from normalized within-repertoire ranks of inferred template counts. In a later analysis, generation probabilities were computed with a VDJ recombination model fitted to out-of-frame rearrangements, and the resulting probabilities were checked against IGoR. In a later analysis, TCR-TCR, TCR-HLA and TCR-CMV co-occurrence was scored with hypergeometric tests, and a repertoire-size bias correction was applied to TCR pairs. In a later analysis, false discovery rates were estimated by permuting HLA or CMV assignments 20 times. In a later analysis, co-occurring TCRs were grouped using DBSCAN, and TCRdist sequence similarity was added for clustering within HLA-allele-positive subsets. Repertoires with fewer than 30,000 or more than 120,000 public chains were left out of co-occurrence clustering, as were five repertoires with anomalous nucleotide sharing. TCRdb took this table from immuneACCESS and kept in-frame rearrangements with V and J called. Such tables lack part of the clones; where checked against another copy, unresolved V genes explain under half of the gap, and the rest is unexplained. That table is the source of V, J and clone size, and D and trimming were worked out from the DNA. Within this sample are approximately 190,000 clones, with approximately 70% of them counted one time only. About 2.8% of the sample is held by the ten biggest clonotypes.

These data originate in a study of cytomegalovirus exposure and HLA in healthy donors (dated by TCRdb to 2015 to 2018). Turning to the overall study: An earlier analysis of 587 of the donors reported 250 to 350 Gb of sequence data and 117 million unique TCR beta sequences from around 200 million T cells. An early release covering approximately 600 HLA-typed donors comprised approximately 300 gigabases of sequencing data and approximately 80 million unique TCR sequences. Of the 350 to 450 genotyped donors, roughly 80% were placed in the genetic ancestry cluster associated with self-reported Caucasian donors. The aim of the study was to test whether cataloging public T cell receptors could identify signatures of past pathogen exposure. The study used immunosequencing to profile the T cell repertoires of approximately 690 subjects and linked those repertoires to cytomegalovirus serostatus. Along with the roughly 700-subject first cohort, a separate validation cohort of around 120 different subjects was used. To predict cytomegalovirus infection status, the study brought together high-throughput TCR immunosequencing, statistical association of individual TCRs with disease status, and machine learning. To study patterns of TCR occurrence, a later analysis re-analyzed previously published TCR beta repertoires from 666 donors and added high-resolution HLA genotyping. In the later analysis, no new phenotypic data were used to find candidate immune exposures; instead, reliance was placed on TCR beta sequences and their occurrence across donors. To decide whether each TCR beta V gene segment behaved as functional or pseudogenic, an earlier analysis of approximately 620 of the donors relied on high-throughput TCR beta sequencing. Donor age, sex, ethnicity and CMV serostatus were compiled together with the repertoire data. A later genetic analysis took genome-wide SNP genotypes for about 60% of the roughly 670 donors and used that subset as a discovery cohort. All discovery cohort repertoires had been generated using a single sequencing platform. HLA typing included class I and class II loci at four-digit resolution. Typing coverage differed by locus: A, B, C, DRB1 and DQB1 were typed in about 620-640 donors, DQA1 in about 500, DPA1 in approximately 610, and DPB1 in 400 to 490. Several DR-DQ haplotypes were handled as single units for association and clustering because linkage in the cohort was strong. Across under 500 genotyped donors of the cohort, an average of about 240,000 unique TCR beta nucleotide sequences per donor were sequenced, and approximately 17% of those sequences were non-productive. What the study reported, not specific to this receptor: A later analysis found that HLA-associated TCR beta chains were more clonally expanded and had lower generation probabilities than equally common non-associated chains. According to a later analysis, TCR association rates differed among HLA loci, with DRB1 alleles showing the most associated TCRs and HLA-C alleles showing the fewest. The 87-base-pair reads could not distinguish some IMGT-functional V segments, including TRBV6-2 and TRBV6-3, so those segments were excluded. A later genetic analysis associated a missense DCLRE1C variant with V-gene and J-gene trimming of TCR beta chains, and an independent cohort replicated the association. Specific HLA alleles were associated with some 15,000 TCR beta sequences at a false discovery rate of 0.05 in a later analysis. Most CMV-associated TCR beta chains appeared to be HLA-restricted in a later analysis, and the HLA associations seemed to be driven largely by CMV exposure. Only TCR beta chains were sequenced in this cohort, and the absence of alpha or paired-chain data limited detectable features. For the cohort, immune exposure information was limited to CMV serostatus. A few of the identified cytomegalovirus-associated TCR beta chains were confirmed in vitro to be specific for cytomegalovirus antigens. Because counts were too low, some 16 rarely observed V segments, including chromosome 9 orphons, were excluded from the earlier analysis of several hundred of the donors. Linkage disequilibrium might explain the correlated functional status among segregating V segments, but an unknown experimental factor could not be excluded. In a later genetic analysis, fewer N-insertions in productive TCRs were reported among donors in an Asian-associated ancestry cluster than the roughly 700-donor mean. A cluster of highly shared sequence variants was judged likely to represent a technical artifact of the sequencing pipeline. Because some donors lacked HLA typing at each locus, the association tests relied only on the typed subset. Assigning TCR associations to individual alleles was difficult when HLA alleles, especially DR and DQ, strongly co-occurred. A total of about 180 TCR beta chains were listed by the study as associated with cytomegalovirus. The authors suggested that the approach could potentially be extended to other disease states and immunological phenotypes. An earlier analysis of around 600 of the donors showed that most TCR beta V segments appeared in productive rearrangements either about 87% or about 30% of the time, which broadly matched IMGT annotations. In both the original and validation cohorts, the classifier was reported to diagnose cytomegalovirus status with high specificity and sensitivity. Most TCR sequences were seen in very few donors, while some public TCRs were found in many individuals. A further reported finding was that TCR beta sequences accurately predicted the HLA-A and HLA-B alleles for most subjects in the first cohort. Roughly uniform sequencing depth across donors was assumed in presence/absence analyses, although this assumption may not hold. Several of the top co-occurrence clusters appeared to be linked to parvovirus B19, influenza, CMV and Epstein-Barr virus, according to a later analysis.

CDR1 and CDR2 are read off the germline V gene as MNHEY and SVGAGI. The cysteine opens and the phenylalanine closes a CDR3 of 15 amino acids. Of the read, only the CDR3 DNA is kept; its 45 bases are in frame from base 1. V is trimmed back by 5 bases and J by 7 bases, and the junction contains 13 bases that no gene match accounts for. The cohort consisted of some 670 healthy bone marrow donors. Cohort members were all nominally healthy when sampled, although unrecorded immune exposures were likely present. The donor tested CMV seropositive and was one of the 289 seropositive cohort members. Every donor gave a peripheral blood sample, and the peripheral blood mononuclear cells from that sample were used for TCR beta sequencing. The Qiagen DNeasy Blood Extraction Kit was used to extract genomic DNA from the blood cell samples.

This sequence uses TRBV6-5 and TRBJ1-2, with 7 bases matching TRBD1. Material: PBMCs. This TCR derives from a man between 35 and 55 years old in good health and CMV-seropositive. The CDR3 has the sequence CASSQYGTARSGYTF. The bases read TGTGCCAGCAGTCAGTACGGGACAGCCCGGTCTGGCTACACCTTC.